This T cell receptor (beta chain) derives from a study of cytomegalovirus exposure and HLA in healthy donors. V lost 7 bases to trimming and J lost 0 bases; unmatched junction nucleotides: 7. The germline V gene has CDR1 GTSNPN and CDR2 SVGIG (reference sequence). CDR3 length equals 15 residues. This clone has a handful of counts. PCR amplification relied on 60 Vbeta primers (plus 13 Jbeta primers). Sequenced by immunoSEQ multiplex PCR; TCRdb stores in-frame clones only, minus some. In the table there are 150,000 to 200,000 clones, about 80% of which are singletons. Material for sequencing was PBMCs. The sequence was obtained from a man aged 25 to 40 in good health and CMV-seropositive. The chain joins TRBV30 to TRBJ1-5; the match to TRBD1 covers 9 bases. The CDR3 sequence is CAFRQGGYSNQPQHF. DNA of the CDR3: TGTGCCTTCAGACAGGGGGGTTATAGCAATCAGCCCCAGCATTTT. The full variable domain, completed using reference TRBV30 and TRBJ1-5, is SQTIHQWPATLVQPVGSPLSLECTVEGTSNPNLYWYRQAAGRGLQLLFYSVGIGQISSEVPQNLSASRPQDRQFILSSKKLLLSDSGFYLCAFRQGGYSNQPQHFGDGTRLSIL.